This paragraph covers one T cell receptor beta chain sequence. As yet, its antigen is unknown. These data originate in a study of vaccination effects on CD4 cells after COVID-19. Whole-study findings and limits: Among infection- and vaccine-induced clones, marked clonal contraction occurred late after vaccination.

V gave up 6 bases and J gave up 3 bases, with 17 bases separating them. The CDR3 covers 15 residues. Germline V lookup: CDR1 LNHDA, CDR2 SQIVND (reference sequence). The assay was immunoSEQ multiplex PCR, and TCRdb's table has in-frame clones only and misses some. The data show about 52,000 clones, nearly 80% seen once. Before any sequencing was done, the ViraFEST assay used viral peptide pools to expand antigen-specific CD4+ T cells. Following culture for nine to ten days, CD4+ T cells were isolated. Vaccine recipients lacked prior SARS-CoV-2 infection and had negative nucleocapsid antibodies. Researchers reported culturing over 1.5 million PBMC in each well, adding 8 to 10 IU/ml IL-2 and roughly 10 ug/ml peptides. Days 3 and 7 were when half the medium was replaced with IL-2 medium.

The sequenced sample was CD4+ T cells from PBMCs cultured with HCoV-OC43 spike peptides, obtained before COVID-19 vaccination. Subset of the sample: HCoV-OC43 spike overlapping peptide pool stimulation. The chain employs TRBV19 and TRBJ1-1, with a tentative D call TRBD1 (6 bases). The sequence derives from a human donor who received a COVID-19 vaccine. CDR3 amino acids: CASSPVRGTYTEAFF. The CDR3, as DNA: TGTGCCAGTAGCCCTGTCCGGGGGACATACACTGAAGCTTTCTTT.